This TCR beta chain was observed in a study of cytomegalovirus exposure and HLA in healthy donors. Study context: From some 180 million T cells, an earlier analysis saw 120 million or so unique TCR beta sequences.

The study ran its PCR with 60 Vbeta and 13 Jbeta primers. Sequencing used immunoSEQ multiplex PCR; TCRdb keeps in-frame clones, though not all of them. The sample holds some 190,000 clones, around 80% seen once. General study findings and limits: Most sequenced TCRs were rare (though some public TCRs occurred in many donors).

About this clone itself: Its antigen is unidentified.

The TCR originated in a woman aged 25 to 39 in good health and CMV-seronegative. The sequencing input was PBMCs.

The CDR3 spells CASRLAGGREQYF. CDR3 sequence (DNA): TGTGCCAGCAGGCTAGCGGGGGGGCGAGAGCAGTACTTC. This chain joins TRBV7-6 and TRBJ2-7; 12 bases line up with TRBD2. CDR3 length equals 13 residues. CDR1 and CDR2 (germline): SGHVS, FNYEAQ. V lost 6 bases and J lost 7; bases outside the gene matches: 4. The full variable domain, with the rest looked up from reference TRBV7-6 and TRBJ2-7, is GAGVSQSPRYKVTKRGQDVALRCDPISGHVSLYWYRQALGQGPEFLTYFNYEAQQDKSGLPNDRFSAERPEGSISTLTIQRTEQRDSAMYRCASRLAGGREQYFGPGTRLTVT.